Listed below are T cell receptor beta chains from one sample, sequenced in a study of T cell repertoires in cytomegalovirus infection. TCRdb re-analysed the reads in MiXCR, keeping a single row per CDR3 protein. Among 200,000 to 300,000 distinct CDR3 sequences listed, 9.1% were seen once. Sequencing input: PBMCs. The source is a human donor in good health (CMV status not recorded). Some clones in this sample may be carry-over from other donors' samples. CDR3s include the opening cysteine and the closing phenylalanine or tryptophan. A D gene is named only where the DNA matches it firmly. The size field is filled for only some rows; it gives once, few, many or a size class.

d_call,v_call,clone_size,j_call,cdr3_nt,cdr3_aa
-,TRBV6-2/TRBV6-3,few,TRBJ2-7,TGTGCCAGCAGTTACTCGGCCAAAGGGGAGCAGTACTTC,CASSYSAKGEQYF
-,TRBV14,few,TRBJ2-2,TGTGCCAGCAATGGGGGATGGGCGAACACCGGGGAGCTGTTTTTT,CASNGGWANTGELFF
-,TRBV20-1,many,TRBJ1-1,TGCAGTGCCCAACGGGACACCGGTTGGGGAGCTTTCTTT,CSAQRDTGWGAFF
-,TRBV19,many,TRBJ2-2,TGTGCCAGTAGTATACGGGGCACCGGGGAGCTGTTTTTT,CASSIRGTGELFF
-,TRBV18,few,TRBJ1-1,TGTGCCAGCTCGAACAAACCGGACACTGAAGCTTTCTTT,CASSNKPDTEAFF
-,TRBV7-6,many,TRBJ2-1,TGTGCCAGCAGCCCCGGGACTCCCAATGAGCAGTTCTTC,CASSPGTPNEQFF
-,TRBV7-2,many,TRBJ2-1,TGTGCCAGCAGCCCGTACAATGAGCAGTTCTTC,CASSPYNEQFF
TRBD1,TRBV7-2,many,TRBJ2-7,TGTGCCAGCAGCTTGAGACAGGGCCCAGCCTCCTACGAGCAGTACTTC,CASSLRQGPASYEQYF
-,TRBV30,few,TRBJ2-7,TGTGCCTGGAGTTTCTACCCGGGCGAGCAGTACTTC,CAWSFYPGEQYF
TRBD1,TRBV2,few,TRBJ2-3,TGTGCCAGCAGTGAGGGACAGCTTCCAGATACGCAGTATTTT,CASSEGQLPDTQYF
-,TRBV7-2,many,TRBJ2-6,TGTGCCAGCAGCTCACCCAGGGGGGCGGGGTTAGGGGCCAACGTCCTGACTTTC,CASSSPRGAGLGANVLTF
TRBD1,TRBV7-2,few,TRBJ2-2,TGTGCCAGCAGTCACAGGGGGGACACCGGGGAGCTGTTTTTT,CASSHRGDTGELFF
-,TRBV30,-,TRBJ2-3,TGTGCCTGGAGTGCGTCAGGGCTCACAGATACGCAGTATTTT,CAWSASGLTDTQYF
TRBD1,TRBV11-3,many,TRBJ2-7,TGTGCCAGCAGCTTAGGAGGACAGGCCTACGAGCAGTACTTC,CASSLGGQAYEQYF
TRBD1,TRBV2,many,TRBJ1-5,TGTGCCAGCAGCTGGACAGGAAGAAATCAGCCCCAGCATTTT,CASSWTGRNQPQHF
-,TRBV7-2,many,TRBJ1-2,TGTGCCAGCAGCTTCGCAGGGGCCAGCTATGGCTACACCTTC,CASSFAGASYGYTF
-,TRBV7-2,many,TRBJ2-7,TGTGCCAGCAGCTTAAGTACTACCCTCTTCTACGAGCAGTACTTC,CASSLSTTLFYEQYF
TRBD2,TRBV20-1,few,TRBJ2-1,TGCAGTGCCAGGGGCATTCTAGCGGGAGGCGTCCCTTCTGAGCAGTTCTTC,CSARGILAGGVPSEQFF
TRBD1,TRBV7-3,-,TRBJ2-1,TGTGCCAGCAGTTTACAGGGGGCAAATGAGCAGTTCTTC,CASSLQGANEQFF
-,TRBV30,many,TRBJ1-1,TGTGCCTGGAGTGTTGTTGCAGAGAACACTGAAGCTTTCTTT,CAWSVVAENTEAFF
-,TRBV15,many,TRBJ1-5,TGTGCCACCAGCAGTTCGGAGGGGAAAAGAAATCAGCCCCAGCATTTT,CATSSSEGKRNQPQHF
TRBD1,TRBV7-8,many,TRBJ1-1,TGTGCCAGCAGCTTCGGTTTCCAGACAGGGGGTAGGAGTGAAGCTTTCTTT,CASSFGFQTGGRSEAFF
TRBD2,TRBV7-9,many,TRBJ2-7,TGTGCCAGCAGCTTAAGACTAGCGGGGGACTCCTACGAGCAGTACTTC,CASSLRLAGDSYEQYF
TRBD2,TRBV5-1,many,TRBJ2-7,TGTGCCAGCAGTAGGACTAGCGGGTCCTCCTACGAGCAGTACTTC,CASSRTSGSSYEQYF
-,TRBV12-3/TRBV12-4,few,TRBJ1-4,TGTGCCAGCAGTCAGGTCGCAACTAATGAAAAACTGTTTTTT,CASSQVATNEKLFF
TRBD1,TRBV6-1,-,TRBJ1-2,TGTGCCAGCAGAAGATTCGACAGGGGAGTATTCGACTATGGCTACACCTTC,CASRRFDRGVFDYGYTF
TRBD1,TRBV19,many,TRBJ1-5,TGTGCCAGTAGTATTCCGGGACAGGGGGCTCGTCAGCCCCAGCATTTT,CASSIPGQGARQPQHF
-,TRBV7-2,many,TRBJ2-7,TGTGCCAGCAGCTTATTGATGGAAGGGTATCAGTACTTC,CASSLLMEGYQYF
-,TRBV7-2,many,TRBJ1-4,TGTGCCAGCAGCCAGTCCGGCCCGAATGAAAAACTGTTTTTT,CASSQSGPNEKLFF
-,TRBV7-2,many,TRBJ1-2,TGTGCCAGCAGCTTAGGTACAGGTGATCCCCAAACCTTC,CASSLGTGDPQTF
TRBD2,TRBV20-1,few,TRBJ2-1,TGCAGTGCTAGAGATGCCCTTAGCGGGAGTCACAATGAGCAGTTCTTC,CSARDALSGSHNEQFF
-,TRBV7-2,many,TRBJ2-1,TGTGCCAGCAGCCCCACTCCCAACTACAATGAGCAGTTCTTC,CASSPTPNYNEQFF
-,TRBV7-2,many,TRBJ1-4,TGTGCCAGCAGCCTCCACCAGGGGACTAATGAAAAACTGTTTTTT,CASSLHQGTNEKLFF
-,TRBV4-3,-,TRBJ2-4,TGCGCCAGCAGCCAAGTCCTAGGTTCCCGAAACATTCAGTACTTC,CASSQVLGSRNIQYF
-,TRBV11-2,-,TRBJ1-1,TGTGCCAGCAGCTTACTACTGAACACTGAAGCTTTCTTT,CASSLLLNTEAFF
TRBD2,TRBV20-1,many,TRBJ2-5,TGCAGTGCTAGTCTGACTAGCGGGGGGAGAGGGACCCAGTACTTC,CSASLTSGGRGTQYF
-,TRBV2,-,TRBJ1-5,TGTGCCAGCTCTTACGACTCGGGTCAGCCCCAGCATTTT,CASSYDSGQPQHF
TRBD1,TRBV7-9,many,TRBJ1-1,TGTGCCAGCAGCTCCGGACAGGGCGAGAACACTGAAGCTTTCTTT,CASSSGQGENTEAFF
-,TRBV7-3,many,TRBJ2-1,TGTGCCAGCAGCCGGGACGGCAATGAGCAGTTCTTC,CASSRDGNEQFF
-,TRBV7-2,many,TRBJ2-7,TGTGCCAGCAGCTTGGGACCGTCGTACGAGCAGTACTTC,CASSLGPSYEQYF
TRBD1,TRBV19,-,TRBJ2-7,TGTGCCAGTAGTGCGGGACAGGCATACGAGCAGTACTTC,CASSAGQAYEQYF
-,TRBV5-4,few,TRBJ2-5,TGTGCCAGCGGACTACAGAAAGAGACCCAGTACTTC,CASGLQKETQYF
TRBD1,TRBV30,-,TRBJ2-7,TGTGCTATGGGACAGGGGTTCTACGAGCAGTACTTC,CAMGQGFYEQYF
TRBD2,TRBV10-2,few,TRBJ2-7,TGCGCCAGCCGTTGGGGGACTAGCTCCTACGAGCAGTACTTC,CASRWGTSSYEQYF